This TCR delta chain was sequenced for a study of delta chain sequences of gamma delta T cells (dated by TCRdb to 2016 to 2017). Library preparation used 5' RACE. The listed sequencing device is Illumina MiSeq. Public reads were reanalyzed in TCRdb with CATT, and rows carrying the same DNA were merged afterwards. For this sample the table gives under 800 delta-chain clones, of which 20% to 25% were detected only once. Over 40% of the sample lies in the top ten. Comment on this clone: It has no known antigen specificity. The sample holds no much larger clone one base away, and base qualities are not on file.

The CDR3 runs 18 amino acids, cysteine and phenylalanine included. The read is trimmed to its CDR3 DNA, 54 bases read in frame from base 1. Trimming accounts for 3 bases at V and 0 bases at J, while the number of junction bases matched to no gene is 12. The CDR1 and CDR2 encoded by the germline V gene are GEAIGNYY and EKD. The rearrangement joined TRDV2 to TRDJ1; TRDD3 lines up with 10 middle nucleotides. This clonotype was obtained from a human donor in good health. Specimen: either unsorted cells or a sorted T cell fraction (not recorded which). The nucleotide sequence reads as follows: TGTGCCTGTGACCCTCTACAGGGGGATACGCAAGACACCGATAAACTCATCTTT. This translates into CACDPLQGDTQDTDKLIF.